This T cell receptor (beta chain) was sequenced for a study of blood T cell repertoires in COVID-19. The germline V and J ends were trimmed by 6 bases and 4 bases, with 13 bases remaining between them. The CDR3 length is 14 residues. Germline-derived CDR1 and CDR2 are MDHEN and SYDVKM. Participant reports of clinical history set cohort assignment. Donors of Cohort 3 who recovered were those that had two negative PCRs, clearance, or symptom resolution. TCRdb's copy holds only in-frame clones and misses some; the assay was immunoSEQ multiplex PCR. This table has about 180,000 clones, approximately 80% appearing once.

The TCR comes from a woman in her 50s who had recovered from COVID-19. The chain combines TRBV28 with TRBJ1-5; TRBD1 is a possible D gene (6 bases). The sample taken for sequencing was PBMCs or T cells enriched from blood (not recorded which). The CDR3 nucleotides are TGTGCCAGCAGCCCTACAGGGTGGAATCAGCCCCAGCATTTT. As protein: CASSPTGWNQPQHF.